This T cell receptor beta chain emerged from a study of cytomegalovirus exposure and HLA in healthy donors. Per germline, CDR1 MGHRA and CDR2 YSYEKL. There are 18 residues in the CDR3. V lost 0 bases and J lost 2, with 20 bases in between. This clone has a single count. No antigen is known for it. Study conclusions and caveats: Information on immune exposure was restricted to one variable (CMV serostatus). The classifier was said to identify cytomegalovirus status with high specificity and sensitivity.

Sampled while nominally healthy, donors likely had unrecorded immune exposures. PCR primers comprised 60 Vbeta and 13 Jbeta primers. Produced via immunoSEQ multiplex PCR; TCRdb's table is partial and in-frame only. In the table there are about 150,000 clones, approximately 71% of which are singletons. This sequence originates from a man between 18 and 35 years old in good health and CMV-seropositive. This sequence joins TRBV4-1 and TRBJ2-7; D might be TRBD1 (5 bases). Sequencing was done on a sample of PBMCs. This chain's CDR3 is CASSQDKGGGHRTYEQYF. Here the CDR3 DNA reads TGCGCCAGCAGCCAAGATAAAGGTGGCGGACACAGAACCTACGAGCAGTACTTC.